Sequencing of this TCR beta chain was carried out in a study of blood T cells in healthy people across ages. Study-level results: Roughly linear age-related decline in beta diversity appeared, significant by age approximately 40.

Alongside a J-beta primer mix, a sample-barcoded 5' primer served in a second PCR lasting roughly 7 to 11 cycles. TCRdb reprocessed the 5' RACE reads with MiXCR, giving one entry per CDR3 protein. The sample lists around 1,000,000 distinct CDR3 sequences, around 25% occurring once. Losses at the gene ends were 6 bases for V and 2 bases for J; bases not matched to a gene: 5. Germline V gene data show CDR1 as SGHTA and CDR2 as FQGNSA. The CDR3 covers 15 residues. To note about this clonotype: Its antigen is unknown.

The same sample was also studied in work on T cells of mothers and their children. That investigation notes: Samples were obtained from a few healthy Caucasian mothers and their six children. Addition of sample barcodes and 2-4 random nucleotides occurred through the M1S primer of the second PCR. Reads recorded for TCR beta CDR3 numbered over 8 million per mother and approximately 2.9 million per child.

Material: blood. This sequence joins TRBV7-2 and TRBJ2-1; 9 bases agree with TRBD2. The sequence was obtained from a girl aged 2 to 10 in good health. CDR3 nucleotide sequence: TGTGCCAGCAGTGAGATAGCGGGGGCCTACAATGAGCAGTTCTTC. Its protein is CASSEIAGAYNEQFF.